Listed below are T cell receptor beta chains from one sample, sequenced in a study of PD-1 blockade in mismatch repair-deficient tumors. Sequencing used immunoSEQ multiplex PCR; TCRdb keeps in-frame clones, though not all of them. This repertoire shows tens of thousands of clones, 78% found once; its top ten account for about 3.5%. The input for sequencing was peripheral blood, taken 4 weeks after starting pembrolizumab. The receptors shown here come from an adult with mismatch repair-deficient cancer. Each CDR3 is given with its conserved first and last residue. D genes are given only for firm matches. Clone size appears in some rows only: once, few, many, or a class for an expanded clone.

abundance	v_gene	d_gene	j_gene	CDR3aa	CDR3nt
few	TRBV4-2	.	TRBJ1-1	CASSQDFLGGSEAFF	TGTGCCAGCAGCCAAGATTTTTTGGGTGGGTCTGAAGCTTTCTTT
.	TRBV19	TRBD1	TRBJ2-1	CASSSPDRGNHNEQFF	TGTGCCAGTAGTAGCCCCGACAGGGGAAACCACAATGAGCAGTTCTTC
.	TRBV11-3	TRBD2	TRBJ2-5	CASSFSREDFETQYF	TGTGCCAGCAGCTTCTCCCGGGAGGACTTCGAGACCCAGTACTTC
.	TRBV10-1	.	TRBJ2-7	CASSIETGQTYEQYF	TGCGCCAGCAGTATCGAGACAGGACAGACCTACGAGCAGTACTTC
.	TRBV7-2	TRBD1	TRBJ1-1	CASSLGGQGDRAFF	TGTGCCAGCAGCTTAGGGGGACAGGGGGATCGAGCTTTCTTT
few	TRBV4-1	.	TRBJ2-5	CASSQDWSTQETQYF	TGCGCCAGCAGCCAAGATTGGTCTACTCAAGAGACCCAGTACTTC
.	TRBV19	.	TRBJ1-2	CASNGPPNGYTF	TGTGCCAGTAATGGGCCGCCAAATGGCTACACCTTC
.	TRBV19	.	TRBJ1-1	CASSAYRVLPGSTEAFF	TGTGCCAGTAGTGCCTACAGGGTACTTCCGGGGAGCACTGAAGCTTTCTTT
.	TRBV12-5	.	TRBJ1-2	CASGLPPPQGYYGYTF	TGTGCTAGTGGTTTACCACCCCCCCAGGGATACTATGGCTACACCTTC
few	TRBV11-1	.	TRBJ2-1	CASSLVRSSYNEQFF	TGTGCCAGCAGCTTAGTCAGAAGCTCCTACAATGAGCAGTTCTTC
few	TRBV7-9	TRBD1	TRBJ2-1	CASSLASGTGGANRLF	TGTGCCAGCAGCTTAGCGTCGGGGACAGGTGGAGCGAATCGGCTCTTC
.	TRBV4-3	.	TRBJ1-1	CASSQDPWTEAFF	TGCGCCAGCAGCCAAGATCCCTGGACTGAAGCTTTCTTT
.	TRBV5-1	TRBD2	TRBJ2-3	CASSFYSGGNTDTQYF	TGCGCCAGCAGCTTCTATAGCGGGGGGAACACAGATACGCAGTATTTT
.	TRBV9	TRBD1	TRBJ2-2	CASSEPHPDRGRTGELFF	TGTGCCAGCAGCGAACCCCACCCCGACAGGGGGCGCACCGGGGAGCTGTTTTTT
few	TRBV5-6	.	TRBJ2-1	CASSLAGQNTYNEQFF	TGTGCCAGCAGCTTGGCCGGACAGAATACCTACAATGAGCAGTTCTTC
.	TRBV27	.	TRBJ2-7	CASSSGNSYEQYF	TGTGCCAGCAGTTCCGGGAATTCCTACGAGCAGTACTTC
.	TRBV11-3	.	TRBJ2-7	CASSLGTTEQYF	TGTGCCAGCAGCTTAGGAACCACCGAGCAGTACTTC
once	TRBV30	.	TRBJ1-2	CAWKGTRGYTF	TGTGCCTGGAAGGGAACTCGTGGCTACACCTTC
.	TRBV6-5	.	TRBJ1-2	CASSVTWGNDYGYTF	TGTGCCAGCTCAGTTACATGGGGTAATGACTATGGCTACACCTTC
.	TRBV9	.	TRBJ2-1	CASSIRDINYNEQFF	TGTGCCAGCAGCATCCGGGACATCAACTACAATGAGCAGTTCTTC
.	TRBV6-5	.	TRBJ1-1	CASSYRGWGVAEAFF	TGTGCCAGCAGTTACCGGGGTTGGGGGGTCGCTGAAGCTTTCTTT
.	TRBV7-9	.	TRBJ2-5	CASRFTSMQTQYF	TGTGCCAGCAGATTTACGTCAATGCAGACCCAGTACTTC
.	TRBV18	TRBD2	TRBJ2-7	CASSPPTSGHYEQYF	TGTGCCAGCTCACCACCAACTAGCGGCCACTACGAGCAGTACTTC
.	TRBV7-2	.	TRBJ1-3	CASSVGPRRAGNTIYF	TGTGCCAGCAGCGTAGGGCCGCGCAGGGCTGGAAACACCATATATTTT
.	TRBV29-1	.	TRBJ2-1	CSVELFPGTQFF	TGCAGCGTTGAGCTTTTTCCGGGAACGCAGTTCTTC